The rows below give T cell receptor beta chains drawn from one sample of a study of blood T cell repertoires in COVID-19. Sequenced by immunoSEQ multiplex PCR; TCRdb stores in-frame clones only, minus some. Of some 180,000 clones listed, 89% are singletons. The sequenced sample consisted of peripheral blood. These receptors were taken from a man aged 35 to 55 with acute or convalescent COVID-19. CDR3s include the opening cysteine and the closing phenylalanine or tryptophan. The order of the fields is CDR3 length, clone size, D gene, V gene, J gene, CDR3 protein, CDR3 DNA. D genes are given only for firm matches. Only some rows state a clone size, as once, few, many or a class for expanded clones.

14	NA	NA	TRBV27	TRBJ1-5	CASSLSGSNQPQHF	TGTGCCAGCAGTTTGTCAGGGTCCAATCAGCCCCAGCATTTT
14	NA	TRBD1	TRBV19	TRBJ2-7	CASSAPGGGYEQYF	TGTGCCAGTAGTGCACCAGGGGGCGGTTACGAGCAGTACTTC
16	NA	NA	TRBV9	TRBJ2-2	CASSHTTGKNTGELFF	TGTGCCAGCAGCCACACCACAGGGAAGAACACCGGGGAGCTGTTTTTT
13	NA	TRBD1	TRBV12-3/TRBV12-4	TRBJ2-1	CASGDRGYNEQFF	TGTGCCAGCGGGGACAGGGGCTACAATGAGCAGTTCTTC
15	NA	TRBD1	TRBV7-9	TRBJ1-4	CASSQGQGTNEKLFF	TGTGCCAGCAGTCAAGGACAGGGGACTAATGAAAAACTGTTTTTT
15	NA	NA	TRBV19	TRBJ2-6	CASSPDFSGANVLTF	TGTGCCAGTAGTCCAGACTTCTCTGGGGCCAACGTCCTGACTTTC
13	NA	NA	TRBV6-2/TRBV6-3	TRBJ1-2	CASSRNGDYGYTF	TGTGCCAGCAGTCGGAACGGGGACTATGGCTACACCTTC
13	once	TRBD1	TRBV6-5	TRBJ1-2	CASSTTGTHGYTF	TGTGCCAGCAGTACGACAGGGACCCATGGCTACACCTTC
15	NA	NA	TRBV6-5	TRBJ2-1	CASSYQGWGDNEQFF	TGTGCCAGCAGTTACCAGGGGTGGGGAGACAATGAGCAGTTCTTC
15	NA	NA	TRBV27	TRBJ2-1	CASSLRQVAYNEQFF	TGTGCCAGCAGTTTAAGACAGGTTGCGTACAATGAGCAGTTCTTC
13	NA	NA	TRBV9	TRBJ1-1	CASSVDKTTEAFF	TGTGCCAGCAGCGTCGACAAGACCACTGAAGCTTTCTTT
17	NA	NA	TRBV16	TRBJ2-6	CASSQEWYNSGANVLTF	TGTGCCAGCAGCCAAGAGTGGTATAACTCTGGGGCCAACGTCCTGACTTTC
14	NA	NA	TRBV4-2	TRBJ2-2	CASSQDRNTGELFF	TGTGCCAGCAGCCAAGACAGGAACACCGGGGAGCTGTTTTTT
15	NA	TRBD1	TRBV30	TRBJ1-2	CAWRAARDRLYGYTF	TGTGCCTGGAGGGCAGCGAGGGACAGGCTCTATGGCTACACCTTC
14	NA	TRBD1	TRBV5-1	TRBJ2-2	CASSFTGDGGELFF	TGCGCCAGCAGCTTCACAGGGGACGGCGGGGAGCTGTTTTTT
12	NA	TRBD2	TRBV29-1	TRBJ2-5	CSESTSPETQYF	TGCAGCGAGTCGACTAGCCCAGAGACCCAGTACTTC
11	NA	NA	TRBV6-6	TRBJ1-2	CASNRAAGYTF	TGTGCCAGCAACAGGGCGGCGGGCTACACCTTC
11	few	NA	TRBV25-1	TRBJ1-2	CASSLYYGYTF	TGTGCCAGCAGTTTATACTATGGCTACACCTTC
14	few	NA	TRBV5-1	TRBJ2-3	CASSLVGSTDTQYF	TGCGCCAGCAGCTTGGTGGGCAGCACAGATACGCAGTATTTT
16	NA	NA	TRBV21-1	TRBJ1-3	CASSLTMTGSGNTIYF	TGTGCCAGCAGCTTGACCATGACAGGGTCGGGAAACACCATATATTTT
16	NA	NA	TRBV21-1	TRBJ2-3	CASSIRDRHPTDTQYF	TGTGCCAGCAGCATCAGAGACAGGCATCCTACAGATACGCAGTATTTT
13	NA	NA	TRBV2	TRBJ2-1	CASSGSTGNEQFF	TGTGCCAGCAGTGGCTCAACGGGTAATGAGCAGTTCTTC
15	NA	TRBD2	TRBV19	TRBJ2-7	CASSLSGGQTYEQYF	TGTGCCAGTAGTCTTAGCGGGGGCCAAACCTACGAGCAGTACTTC
12	once	TRBD2	TRBV6-6	TRBJ2-1	CASSLAVAGLLF	TGTGCCAGCAGTCTGGCGGTAGCGGGGCTCCTCTTC
14	NA	NA	TRBV2	TRBJ2-5	CASSDGQGLETQYF	TGTGCCAGCAGTGACGGGCAGGGGTTAGAGACCCAGTACTTC
13	NA	NA	TRBV5-4	TRBJ2-3	CASSRGVTDTQYF	TGTGCCAGCAGCCGGGGAGTCACAGATACGCAGTATTTT
16	NA	NA	TRBV2	TRBJ1-3	CASSEGGQGPGNTIYF	TGTGCCAGCAGTGAAGGGGGTCAGGGCCCCGGAAACACCATATATTTT
14	NA	TRBD1	TRBV2	TRBJ1-5	CASGSTGPNQPQHF	TGTGCCAGCGGGTCGACAGGGCCAAATCAGCCCCAGCATTTT
14	NA	NA	TRBV9	TRBJ1-2	CASSSIGDFGGYTF	TGTGCCAGCAGCTCTATAGGGGACTTTGGAGGCTACACCTTC